The rows below give T cell receptor beta chains drawn from one sample of a study of blood T cells in healthy people across ages. TCRdb fed the 5' RACE reads into MiXCR, producing one record per CDR3 protein. The data contain more than 1,000,000 distinct CDR3 sequences, less than 25% of them singletons. These data were also reused for a study on T cells of mothers and their children.

Sample: blood. These TCRs come from a girl aged 2-10 years in good health. Each CDR3 is given with its conserved first and last residue. Fields, in order: V gene, clone size, D gene, J gene, CDR3 DNA, CDR3 protein. D genes are given only for firm matches. Only part of the rows carry a size: once, few, many, or a class if the clone is expanded.

v_call: TRBV7-2
clone_size: -
d_call: -
j_call: TRBJ2-3
cdr3_nt: TGTGCCAGCAGTTCACCACCAAAGGAAACGCAGTATTTT
cdr3_aa: CASSSPPKETQYF

v_call: TRBV4-3
clone_size: -
d_call: -
j_call: TRBJ2-1
cdr3_nt: TGCGCCAGCAGCCAACAGGAGGCTAGTCCCTACAATGAGCAGTTCTTC
cdr3_aa: CASSQQEASPYNEQFF

v_call: TRBV2
clone_size: once
d_call: -
j_call: TRBJ2-5
cdr3_nt: TGTGCCAGCAGTGACAGTCCGCACCAAGAGACCCAGTACTTC
cdr3_aa: CASSDSPHQETQYF

v_call: TRBV7-9
clone_size: few
d_call: -
j_call: TRBJ1-2
cdr3_nt: TGTGCCAGCACCGTGGGGAATGGTTACACCTTC
cdr3_aa: CASTVGNGYTF

v_call: TRBV3-1
clone_size: -
d_call: -
j_call: TRBJ2-2
cdr3_nt: TGTGCCAGCAGCCAAGCGGGACAACAATCCGGGGAGCTGTTTTTT
cdr3_aa: CASSQAGQQSGELFF

v_call: TRBV7-9
clone_size: -
d_call: TRBD1
j_call: TRBJ1-1
cdr3_nt: TGTGCCAGCAGCTTAGTCCCGACAGGGGGCAAGAACACTGAAGCTTTCTTT
cdr3_aa: CASSLVPTGGKNTEAFF

v_call: TRBV24-1
clone_size: few
d_call: -
j_call: TRBJ2-6
cdr3_nt: TGTGCCACCAGTGATTTCAGGGACTCTGGGGCCAACGTCCTGACTTTC
cdr3_aa: CATSDFRDSGANVLTF

v_call: TRBV28
clone_size: many
d_call: -
j_call: TRBJ2-3
cdr3_nt: TGTGCCAGCAGTCCAGGGGTTTCCACAGATACGCAGTATTTT
cdr3_aa: CASSPGVSTDTQYF

v_call: TRBV29-1
clone_size: -
d_call: -
j_call: TRBJ1-2
cdr3_nt: TGCAGCGTCCCCCGGGGTCTTGGCGGCTACACCTTC
cdr3_aa: CSVPRGLGGYTF

v_call: TRBV15
clone_size: -
d_call: -
j_call: TRBJ2-5
cdr3_nt: TGTGCCACCAGCAGAGCCAACAGGGAGGAGACCCAGTACTTC
cdr3_aa: CATSRANREETQYF

v_call: TRBV27
clone_size: -
d_call: -
j_call: TRBJ1-4
cdr3_nt: TGTGCCAGCAGTTTATATCGGCCTAATGAAAAACTGTTTTTT
cdr3_aa: CASSLYRPNEKLFF

v_call: TRBV18
clone_size: few
d_call: TRBD2
j_call: TRBJ2-5
cdr3_nt: TGTGCCAGCTCACCTAGAGATGCACGGACTAGCTGGATTGGCCAAGAGACCCAGTACTTC
cdr3_aa: CASSPRDARTSWIGQETQYF

v_call: TRBV25-1
clone_size: -
d_call: -
j_call: TRBJ2-7
cdr3_nt: TGTGCCAGCAGTGAAGACGGACTCTCCTACGAGCAGTACTTC
cdr3_aa: CASSEDGLSYEQYF

v_call: TRBV4-3
clone_size: -
d_call: -
j_call: TRBJ1-4
cdr3_nt: TGCGCCAGCAGCCAAGATCAGAGGGCATCACAAGGGGAGGGAACTAATGAAAAACTGTTTTTT
cdr3_aa: CASSQDQRASQGEGTNEKLFF

v_call: TRBV19
clone_size: -
d_call: TRBD2
j_call: TRBJ2-5
cdr3_nt: TGTGCCAGTAGTCTGGGACTAGCGGAGTACCAAGAGACCCAGTACTTC
cdr3_aa: CASSLGLAEYQETQYF

v_call: TRBV3-1
clone_size: -
d_call: -
j_call: TRBJ2-3
cdr3_nt: TGTGCCAGCAGCCCGGGAGTCCTCCCTCCCACAGATACGCAGTATTTT
cdr3_aa: CASSPGVLPPTDTQYF

v_call: TRBV20-1
clone_size: few
d_call: TRBD2
j_call: TRBJ2-1
cdr3_nt: TGCAGTGCTAGACAGCGGGGGGCTGGGAATGAGCAGTTCTTC
cdr3_aa: CSARQRGAGNEQFF

v_call: TRBV7-8
clone_size: few
d_call: TRBD1
j_call: TRBJ2-1
cdr3_nt: TGTGCCAGCAGCTTACCAGGGGGCTTCGACAATGAGCAGTTCTTC
cdr3_aa: CASSLPGGFDNEQFF

v_call: TRBV12-3/TRBV12-4
clone_size: -
d_call: TRBD2
j_call: TRBJ2-1
cdr3_nt: TGTGCCAGCCGGACGGGACTAGAGGCCTACAATGAGCAGTTCTTC
cdr3_aa: CASRTGLEAYNEQFF

v_call: TRBV25-1
clone_size: -
d_call: -
j_call: TRBJ2-4
cdr3_nt: TGTGCCAGCAGTGAAAGTGGCAGGGGATATTCAACTCTTCAGTACTTC
cdr3_aa: CASSESGRGYSTLQYF

v_call: TRBV12-3/TRBV12-4
clone_size: once
d_call: TRBD1
j_call: TRBJ2-7
cdr3_nt: TGTGCCAGCAGCAACGACAGGGTCTTTGACGAGCAGTACTTC
cdr3_aa: CASSNDRVFDEQYF

v_call: TRBV11-2
clone_size: few
d_call: -
j_call: TRBJ2-2
cdr3_nt: TGTGCCAGCAGCTTATTCCAAACAACGAACACCGGGGAGCTGTTTTTT
cdr3_aa: CASSLFQTTNTGELFF

v_call: TRBV28
clone_size: few
d_call: -
j_call: TRBJ1-5
cdr3_nt: TGTGCCAGCAGTTTACCAGGTGGGAGTCAGCCCCAGCATTTT
cdr3_aa: CASSLPGGSQPQHF

v_call: TRBV20-1
clone_size: -
d_call: -
j_call: TRBJ2-2
cdr3_nt: TGCAGTGCTTACGAGGCCGGCTCCGGGGAGCTGTTTTTT
cdr3_aa: CSAYEAGSGELFF

v_call: TRBV25-1
clone_size: few
d_call: TRBD2
j_call: TRBJ2-3
cdr3_nt: TGTGCCAGCAGTGACGCGGGAGAGACACCCTGGGGTGATACGCAGTATTTT
cdr3_aa: CASSDAGETPWGDTQYF

v_call: TRBV7-9
clone_size: few
d_call: -
j_call: TRBJ2-7
cdr3_nt: TGTGCCAGCAGCTCCAACTGGGGCGCGACCGGCTCCTACGAGCAGTACTTC
cdr3_aa: CASSSNWGATGSYEQYF

v_call: TRBV12-3/TRBV12-4
clone_size: -
d_call: -
j_call: TRBJ2-1
cdr3_nt: TGTGCCAGCACCCTTCTAATTCAGGGGCGGAACGAGCAGTTCTTC
cdr3_aa: CASTLLIQGRNEQFF